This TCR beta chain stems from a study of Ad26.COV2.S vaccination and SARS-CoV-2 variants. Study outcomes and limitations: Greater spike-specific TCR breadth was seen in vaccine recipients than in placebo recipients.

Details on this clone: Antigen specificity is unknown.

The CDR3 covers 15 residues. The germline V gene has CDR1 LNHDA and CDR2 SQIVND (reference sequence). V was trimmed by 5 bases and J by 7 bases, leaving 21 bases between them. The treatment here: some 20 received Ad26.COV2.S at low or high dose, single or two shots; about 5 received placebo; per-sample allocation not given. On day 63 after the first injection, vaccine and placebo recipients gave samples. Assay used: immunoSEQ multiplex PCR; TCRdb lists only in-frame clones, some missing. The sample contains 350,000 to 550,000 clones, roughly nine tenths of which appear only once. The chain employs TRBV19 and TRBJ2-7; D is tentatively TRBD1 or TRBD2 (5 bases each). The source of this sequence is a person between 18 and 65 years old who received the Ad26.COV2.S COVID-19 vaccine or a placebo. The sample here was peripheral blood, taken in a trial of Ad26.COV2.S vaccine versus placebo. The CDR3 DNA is TGTGCCAGTAGTGCTGCCCACCAGGGACGGAGAGAGCAGTACTTC. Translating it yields CASSAAHQGRREQYF.